A single sample gave rise to the 14 T cell receptor beta chains below, sequenced in a study of blood T cell repertoires in COVID-19. Clones were sequenced by immunoSEQ multiplex PCR, and TCRdb holds only the in-frame ones, with some missing. The sample has 250,000 to 350,000 clones, 70% to 90% seen once; the top ten hold roughly 0.87%. Sequencing used peripheral blood. These receptor sequences come from a human donor with COVID-19, enrolled during active disease. The donor label of this sample is uncertain.

The genes are TRBV5-5 and TRBJ2-7, with 8 positions matching TRBD2. Germline lookup yields CDR1 SGHKS and CDR2 YYEKEE (reference sequence). After removal of 0 bases from V and 5 bases from J, the junction contained 16 bases not matched to a gene. The CDR3 is made up of 18 amino acids. The chain's CDR3 is CASSLAGGVGILADEQYF. DNA of the CDR3: TGTGCCAGCAGCTTGGCGGGAGGGGTGGGAATCCTCGCGGACGAGCAGTACTTC.

The chain recombines TRBV30 with TRBJ2-1; TRBD1 agrees at 11 bases. Per germline, CDR1 GTSNPN and CDR2 SVGIG (reference sequence). The ends lost 3 bases at V and 16 bases at J; junction bases unmatched: 5. The CDR3 is 11 residues long. CDR3 DNA sequence: TGTGCCTGGAGGGGACAGGGGGTCAAATTCTTC. Its translation is CAWRGQGVKFF.

The gene calls are TRBV28 and TRBJ1-4; TRBD1 agrees at 9 bases. This CDR3 has 15 residues. Germline values: CDR1 MDHEN, CDR2 SYDVKM. Losses at the gene ends were 5 bases for V and 6 bases for J; bases not matched to a gene: 7. CDR3 region: CASSQAGTGYEKLFF. In DNA, the CDR3 is TGTGCCAGCAGTCAAGCCGGGACAGGGTATGAAAAACTGTTTTTT.

The V call is TRBV28, the J call TRBJ2-7, with D tentatively TRBD2 (5 bases). CDR1 and CDR2 from the germline V gene are MDHEN and SYDVKM. The V gene lost 3 bases and the J gene lost 5 bases, with 14 bases spanning the gap. The CDR3 has 14 amino acids. CDR3 residues: CASSLGGGYHEQYF. The CDR3 DNA sequence: TGTGCCAGCAGTTTGGGCGGCGGGTATCACGAGCAGTACTTC. The whole variable domain, filled in from reference TRBV28 and TRBJ2-7, reads DVKVTQSSRYLVKRTGEKVFLECVQDMDHENMFWYRQDPGLGLRLIYFSYDVKMKEKGDIPEGYSVSREKKERFSLILESASTNQTSMYLCASSLGGGYHEQYFGPGTRLTVT.

The chain carries TRBV7-3 and TRBJ2-7; 12 bases match TRBD1. J was trimmed by 7 bases and V by 2 bases; bases with no gene match: 9. Germline assignment: CDR1 SGHTA and CDR2 FQGTGA. This CDR3 region has 16 residues. The CDR3 sequence: CASSLPTGQGAQEQYF. CDR3 in DNA: TGTGCCAGCAGCTTACCGACGGGACAGGGGGCGCAGGAGCAGTACTTC.

This sequence joins TRBV5-1 and TRBJ2-7; 11 bases are a match to TRBD1. V shed 3 bases and J 4 bases; nucleotides not matched to a gene: 6. CDR3 size: 15 residues. CDR1 and CDR2 from the germline V gene are SGHRS and YFSETQ. This chain's CDR3 is CASSSTGQGVYEQYF. The DNA for the CDR3 is TGCGCCAGCAGCTCAACGGGACAGGGGGTTTACGAGCAGTACTTC.

This chain connects TRBV30 to TRBJ1-1, with D possibly matching TRBD1 (6 bases). The V gene's germline CDR1 is GTSNPN and CDR2 SVGIG (reference sequence). The CDR3 runs to 14 residues. The DNA of the CDR3 is TGTGCTTCGGAGGGGGGGGCCGCGAACACTGAAGCTTTCTTT. Encoded protein: CASEGGAANTEAFF.

CDR3 residues: CASSYKQGDTQYF. Here the CDR3 DNA reads TGTGCCAGCAGTTACAAACAGGGGGATACGCAGTATTTT. The rearrangement uses TRBV6-2 or TRBV6-3 and TRBJ2-3, with 7 bases that match TRBD1. Per germline, CDR1 MNHEY and CDR2 SVGEGT. Trimming took 2 bases from V and 6 from J; bases not matched to a gene: 2. The CDR3 loop spans 13 amino acids.

This clone was seen only once. The genes are TRBV6-4 and TRBJ2-4; D unresolved. Germline values: CDR1 MRHNA, CDR2 SNTAGT. This CDR3 is 13 amino acids long. Trimming removed 0 bases from V and 9 bases from J, with 9 bases in between. CDR3 nucleotides: TGTGCCAGCAGTGACTCGAAATGGAGCATTCAGTACTTC. This codes for CASSDSKWSIQYF.

The V and J genes are TRBV7-2 and TRBJ1-1, with 8 bases lining up with TRBD1. The J segment lost 1 base and the V segment lost 4 bases, leaving 8 bases of the junction unmatched. The CDR3 extends over 16 amino acids. Germline CDR1 is SGHTA and CDR2 is FQGNSA. CDR3: CASSSEQGAQNTEAFF. CDR3 DNA sequence: TGTGCCAGCAGCTCGGAGCAGGGGGCGCAGAACACTGAAGCTTTCTTT. The entire variable domain, with the rest obtained from reference TRBV7-2 and TRBJ1-1, is as follows: GAGVSQSPSNKVTEKGKDVELRCDPISGHTALYWYRQSLGQGLEFLIYFQGNSAPDKSGLPSDRFSAERTGGSVSTLTIQRTQQEDSAVYLCASSSEQGAQNTEAFFGQGTRLTVV.

The rearrangement joins TRBV2 to TRBJ1-3, with D maybe TRBD1 (6 bases). CDR1 and CDR2 (germline): SNHLY, FYNNEI. The V end lost 7 bases, the J end lost 4 bases, and 11 bases lay between the germline ends. The CDR3 is 13 amino acids. CDR3 nucleotide sequence: TGTGCCAGCATCAAGGGGGTCGGAAACACCATATATTTT. This gives the protein CASIKGVGNTIYF.

This chain joins TRBV7-2 and TRBJ2-3; the match to TRBD2 covers 11 bases. Trimming took 5 bases from V and 2 from J; bases not matched to a gene: 6. Germline-derived CDR1 and CDR2 are SGHTA and FQGNSA. The CDR3 spans 16 residues. The CDR3 DNA follows: TGTGCCAGCAGCAAGGGACTAGCGGAAAACACAGATACGCAGTATTTT. Translation gives CASSKGLAENTDTQYF.

This clone was recorded only once. The chain joins TRBV19 to TRBJ1-5, with D tentatively TRBD1 (6 bases). This CDR3 region has 13 residues. The ends were cut back, 7 bases at V and 8 bases at J, with 15 bases in the middle. Germline V CDR1 and CDR2: LNHDA, SQIVND (reference sequence). DNA for the CDR3: TGTGCCAGTACCCAACAGGGTGCAGAGCCCCAGCATTTT. Protein product: CASTQQGAEPQHF.

There are a few counts of this clone. The genes are TRBV24-1 and TRBJ2-1; 7 bases are shared with TRBD2. V gave up 0 bases and J gave up 7 bases; unmatched junction bases: 5. The CDR3 spans 15 residues. Germline V CDR1 and CDR2: KGHDR, SFDVKD. CDR3 sequence (DNA): TGTGCCACCAGTGATTTGTTTGGGGGGGATAATGAGCAGTTCTTC. Its protein product is CATSDLFGGDNEQFF.